Listed below are T cell receptor beta chains from one sample, sequenced in a study of tissue T cells after allogeneic stem cell transplantation. Measured with immunoSEQ multiplex PCR; TCRdb has only the in-frame clones, and not every one. The repertoire holds 3,500 to 5,000 clones, with around two thirds as singletons. This specimen consisted of left colon tissue, obtained at autopsy. Receptor source: a male donor aged 60 or over with lung cancer. Both conserved end residues are part of each CDR3. Rows give clone size only sometimes, using once, few, many, or a class for an expanded clone.

TRBV29-1	12	TRBJ1-3	once	CSVEGSGNTIYF
TRBV7-2	17	TRBJ1-2	-	CASSPGAGSPTFYGYTF
TRBV3-1/TRBV3-2	16	TRBJ2-7	-	CASSHGRTSGVYEQYF
TRBV4-3	12	TRBJ1-1	-	CASSYDSTEAFF
TRBV6-5	14	TRBJ1-2	few	CASSSGTAFYGYTF
TRBV18	17	TRBJ1-5	-	CASSPPGAGSGGQPQHF
TRBV3-1/TRBV3-2	15	TRBJ2-2	-	CASRQTGEVGGELFF
TRBV19	14	TRBJ2-7	-	CASSILTGGGEQYF
TRBV21-1	16	TRBJ2-7	-	CASSRTSGRAPYEQYF
TRBV19	13	TRBJ1-1	few	CASSQTSNTEAFF
TRBV28	12	TRBJ1-6	-	CASSDRNSPLHF
TRBV6-2/TRBV6-3	17	TRBJ2-3	-	CASSYSTSAGAGDTQYF
TRBV5-4	17	TRBJ1-3	few	CASSLQMGQASGNTIYF
TRBV28	17	TRBJ2-5	-	CASSRILITGYQETQYF
TRBV28	14	TRBJ2-7	-	CASSLRASSYEQYF
TRBV29-1	12	TRBJ2-2	few	CSGKGHTGELFF
TRBV30	14	TRBJ2-5	-	CAWSPDREVETQYF